Following are 9 T cell receptor beta chains from one sample sequenced in a study of CD4 and CD8 cells across lung adenocarcinoma regions. TCRdb reprocessed the PCR reads with MiXCR, giving one entry per CDR3 protein. The data hold roughly 19,000 distinct CDR3 sequences, with roughly 51% observed a single time. The specimen was CD8+ T cells from the center of a lung tumor. The receptor set was obtained from a female donor with lung adenocarcinoma. The CD4 and CD8 labels of this study may be unreliable.

This clonotype has a count of ten or more. The V and J genes are TRBV27 and TRBJ1-2, with 9 bases aligning to TRBD1. V shed 6 bases, J shed 6 bases, and the junction held 2 bases outside the gene matches. CDR1 is MNHEY and CDR2 is SMNVEV in the germline V gene (reference sequence). This CDR3 is 12 amino acids long. The CDR3 loop reads CASRDRGHGYTF. The CDR3 DNA follows: TGTGCCAGCAGGGACAGGGGACATGGCTACACCTTC.

This clonotype has more than one count but fewer than ten. The chain employs TRBV6-4 and TRBJ2-1; TRBD2 aligns across 12 bases. The CDR3 is 15 amino acids. Unmatched junction bases numbered 8, after V lost 6 bases and J lost 8 bases. Germline values: CDR1 MRHNA, CDR2 SNTAGT. The CDR3 DNA sequence: TGTGCCAGCAGAGCTAGCGGGGGGGCCACACATGAGCAGTTCTTC. Residues: CASRASGGATHEQFF.

The V gene is TRBV4-3, the J gene TRBJ2-3; D call uncertain. The CDR3 length is 11 residues. Trimming took off 5 bases at V and 6 bases at J, with 6 bases between the two ends. CDR1 is LGHNA, CDR2 YSLEER, per germline. The CDR3, as DNA: TGCGCCAGCAGCGGGCGTGATACGCAGTATTTT. Protein sequence: CASSGRDTQYF.

By share, this clonotype counts as medium-sized (0.01 to 0.1%). The rearrangement uses TRBV10-1 and TRBJ2-1; no definite D call. Per the germline V gene, CDR1 is WNHNN and CDR2 is SYGVQD (reference sequence). The V end lost 2 bases, the J end lost 3 bases, and 5 bases lay between the germline ends. The CDR3 has 13 amino acids. CDR3 loop: CASSEAVYNEQFF. Here the CDR3 DNA reads TGCGCCAGCAGTGAGGCCGTCTACAATGAGCAGTTCTTC.

This clonotype is classed as medium-sized. The V and J genes are TRBV10-1 and TRBJ2-1; TRBD2 aligns across 8 bases. J was trimmed by 5 bases and V by 2 bases; bases with no gene match: 2. There are 14 residues in the CDR3. Germline V gene data show CDR1 as WNHNN and CDR2 as SYGVQD (reference sequence). For the CDR3, the DNA is TGCGCCAGCAGTGAGCCGGGAGGGGACAATGAGCAGTTCTTC. It codes for CASSEPGGDNEQFF.

This clonotype appeared a few times. The rearrangement links TRBV12-3 or TRBV12-4 to TRBJ2-3; a possible D gene is TRBD2 (5 bases). CDR3 length: 13 residues. Trimming stripped 7 bases from V and 4 bases from J, with 12 bases between. The DNA of the CDR3 is TGTGCCAGCAACCGGGGTTGGGCAGATACGCAGTATTTT. It specifies CASNRGWADTQYF.

The chain links TRBV6-1 to TRBJ2-4, with D perhaps TRBD1 (6 bases). This CDR3 has 17 amino acids. V was clipped by 2 bases and J by 0 bases, with 14 bases between them. The germline V gene encodes CDR1 MNHNS and CDR2 SASEGT. The CDR3, as DNA: TGTGCCAGCAGTGAACAGGGGTGGGGAGTAGCCAAAAACATTCAGTACTTC. Translating gives CASSEQGWGVAKNIQYF.

This chain connects TRBV5-4 to TRBJ2-1, with 7 bases identical to TRBD2. Looked up from germline, CDR1 is SGHNT and CDR2 is YYREEE (reference sequence). With 4 bases clipped from V and 6 bases from J, the junction kept 4 bases outside the gene matches. The CDR3 spans 13 residues. The CDR3: CASSRDYPNEQFF. DNA for the CDR3: TGTGCCAGCAGCCGGGACTACCCCAATGAGCAGTTCTTC.

CDR3 sequence (DNA): TGTGCCAGCAGGTCAGGGCTTGACTATGGCTACACCTTC. Translated, it gives CASRSGLDYGYTF. This sequence joins TRBV6-1 and TRBJ1-2; D is perhaps TRBD1 (5 bases). CDR3 length: 13 amino acids. V dropped 6 bases and J dropped 3 bases, with 11 bases sitting between them. Germline V gives CDR1 MNHNS, CDR2 SASEGT.